This T cell receptor (beta chain) originates from a study of Tregs in tolerant kidney transplant recipients. Study findings and constraints: In tolerant patients, donor-specific Tregs outgrew total Tregs, suggesting antigen-driven expansion.

Assay used: immunoSEQ multiplex PCR; TCRdb lists only in-frame clones, some missing. The sample has over 70,000 clones, 91% seen once; the top ten hold about 1.6%. Concerning this clone itself: Its antigen is as yet unknown.

Recipients received nonmyeloablative bone marrow transplants from related graft donors, with transient mixed chimerism. Thawed PBMCs were FACS-sorted into unstimulated CD4+CD25+CD127- regulatory T cells, CD4+CD25- non-regulatory cells, CD4 and CD8 cells. The receptor was derived from a human patient who received a combined kidney and bone marrow transplant. Some of the T cells may derive from the graft donor. Sequenced here: CD4+ T cells from blood (PBMCs), sampled 24 months after the transplant.

This chain's CDR3 is CATSRGTGPPYEQYF. The CDR3 region has the DNA TGTGCCACCAGCAGAGGTACAGGTCCCCCCTACGAGCAGTACTTC. This chain uses TRBV15 with TRBJ2-7; the D gene is possibly TRBD1 (5 bases). Germline CDR1 LNHNV, CDR2 YYDKDF (reference sequence). Trimming pared 1 base from V and 2 bases from J, leaving 12 bases between. The CDR3 is 15 residues long.